The 8 T cell receptor beta chains given below trace back to one sample, sequenced in a study of technical replicates of blood from a few donors. The repertoire was sequenced with immunoSEQ multiplex PCR; TCRdb's copy has only in-frame clones and lacks some. The sample holds around 57,000 clones, about 93% seen once. Sequencing input: T cells isolated from PBMCs. The source is a human donor in good health.

V and J are TRBV5-1 and TRBJ1-1; TRBD1 matches at 9 bases. From germline, CDR1 is SGHRS and CDR2 YFSETQ. V was clipped by 0 bases and J by 1 base; unmatched bases: 1. The CDR3 has 15 amino acids. CDR3 DNA: TGCGCCAGCAGCTTGGCGGGACAGGGGAACACTGAAGCTTTCTTT. Its protein is CASSLAGQGNTEAFF. The full variable domain, with the rest looked up from reference TRBV5-1 and TRBJ1-1, is KAGVTQTPRYLIKTRGQQVTLSCSPISGHRSVSWYQQTPGQGLQFLFEYFSETQRNKGNFPGRFSGRQFSNSRSEMNVSTLELGDSALYLCASSLAGQGNTEAFFGQGTRLTVV.

In its sample, this clone was seen once. The CDR3 sequence: CATSREERGLTETQYF. The CDR3 region has the DNA TGTGCCACCAGCAGAGAAGAACGGGGGTTAACGGAGACCCAGTACTTC. This sequence joins TRBV15 and TRBJ2-5; a possible D gene is TRBD2 (6 bases). The V end lost 0 bases, the J end lost 5 bases, and 16 bases lay between the germline ends. This CDR3 comprises 16 residues. From germline, CDR1 is LNHNV and CDR2 YYDKDF (reference sequence).

The V gene is TRBV11-2, the J gene TRBJ2-1, with TRBD2 identical over 8 bases. V dropped 3 bases and J dropped 7; count of bases not matched to a gene: 8. Germline V gene data show CDR1 as SGHAT and CDR2 as FQNNGV. This CDR3 is 15 amino acids long. CDR3 sequence (DNA): TGTGCCAGCAGCTTCCTACTAGCGGCTTCTAATGAGCAGTTCTTC. Its translation: CASSFLLAASNEQFF.

This clone was counted between two and nine times. The V gene is TRBV28, the J gene TRBJ2-3; D is possibly TRBD2 (6 bases). V shed 6 bases and J shed 5 bases, with 15 bases lying between them. This CDR3 comprises 14 residues. Looked up from germline, CDR1 is MDHEN and CDR2 is SYDVKM. CDR3 sequence reads: CASRPSGRIDTQYF. CDR3 DNA sequence: TGTGCCAGCAGACCCAGCGGGCGTATAGATACGCAGTATTTT. Combining the CDR3 with reference TRBV28 and TRBJ2-3 gives the whole variable domain DVKVTQSSRYLVKRTGEKVFLECVQDMDHENMFWYRQDPGLGLRLIYFSYDVKMKEKGDIPEGYSVSREKKERFSLILESASTNQTSMYLCASRPSGRIDTQYFGPGTRLTVL.

The chain recombines TRBV28 with TRBJ1-1; D ambiguous. Trimming removed 5 bases at V and 10 bases at J, with 20 bases between. The CDR3 is 14 amino acids. Germline V lookup: CDR1 MDHEN, CDR2 SYDVKM. CDR3 coding DNA: TGTGCCAGCAGTGACAAGTTAATAGTTGAGGGAGCTTTCTTT. Residues: CASSDKLIVEGAFF.

The CDR3 is CASSLGWTGSLSNQPQHF. The DNA of the CDR3 is TGTGCCAGCAGTTTGGGGTGGACAGGGAGTCTTAGCAATCAGCCCCAGCATTTT. The rearrangement uses TRBV28 and TRBJ1-5; TRBD1 aligns across 8 bases. This CDR3 comprises 18 residues. J was trimmed by 0 bases and V by 3 bases; bases with no gene match: 10. From germline, CDR1 is MDHEN and CDR2 SYDVKM.

The chain recombines TRBV5-1 with TRBJ2-1, with 9 positions matching TRBD2. Germline CDR1 and CDR2: SGHRS and YFSETQ. The length of the CDR3 is 18 residues. Trimming removed 4 bases from V and 5 bases from J; junction bases left unmatched: 16. CDR3: CASSPRVAGALIHNEQFF. The DNA for the CDR3 is TGCGCCAGCAGCCCTCGGGTAGCGGGGGCCCTTATTCACAATGAGCAGTTCTTC. The variable domain in full, completed from reference TRBV5-1 and TRBJ2-1, reads KAGVTQTPRYLIKTRGQQVTLSCSPISGHRSVSWYQQTPGQGLQFLFEYFSETQRNKGNFPGRFSGRQFSNSRSEMNVSTLELGDSALYLCASSPRVAGALIHNEQFFGPGTRLTVL.

The chain combines TRBV5-1 with TRBJ2-3; 8 bases agree with TRBD1. V lost 0 bases to trimming and J lost 0 bases; unmatched junction nucleotides: 3. There are 16 residues in the CDR3. Germline lookup yields CDR1 SGHRS and CDR2 YFSETQ. CDR3 sequence reads: CASSLVRTGSTDTQYF. CDR3 coding DNA: TGCGCCAGCAGCTTGGTTCGGACAGGGAGCACAGATACGCAGTATTTT.